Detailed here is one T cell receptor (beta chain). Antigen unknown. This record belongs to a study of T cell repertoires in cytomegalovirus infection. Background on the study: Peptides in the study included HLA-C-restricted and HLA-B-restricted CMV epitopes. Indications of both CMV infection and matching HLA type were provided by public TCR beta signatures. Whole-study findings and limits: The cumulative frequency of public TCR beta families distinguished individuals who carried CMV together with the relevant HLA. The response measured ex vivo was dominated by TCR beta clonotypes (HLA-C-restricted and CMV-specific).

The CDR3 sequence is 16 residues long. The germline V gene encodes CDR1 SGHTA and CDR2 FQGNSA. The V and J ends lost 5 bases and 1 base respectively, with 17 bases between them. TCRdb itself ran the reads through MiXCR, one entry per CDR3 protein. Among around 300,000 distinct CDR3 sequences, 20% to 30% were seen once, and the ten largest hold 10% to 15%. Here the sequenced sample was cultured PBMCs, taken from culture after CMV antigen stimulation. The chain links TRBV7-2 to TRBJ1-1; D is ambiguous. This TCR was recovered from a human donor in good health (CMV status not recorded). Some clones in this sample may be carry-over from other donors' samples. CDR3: CASSPKGARGNTEAFF. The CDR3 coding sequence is TGTGCCAGCAGCCCAAAGGGTGCGCGGGGGAACACTGAAGCTTTCTTT.